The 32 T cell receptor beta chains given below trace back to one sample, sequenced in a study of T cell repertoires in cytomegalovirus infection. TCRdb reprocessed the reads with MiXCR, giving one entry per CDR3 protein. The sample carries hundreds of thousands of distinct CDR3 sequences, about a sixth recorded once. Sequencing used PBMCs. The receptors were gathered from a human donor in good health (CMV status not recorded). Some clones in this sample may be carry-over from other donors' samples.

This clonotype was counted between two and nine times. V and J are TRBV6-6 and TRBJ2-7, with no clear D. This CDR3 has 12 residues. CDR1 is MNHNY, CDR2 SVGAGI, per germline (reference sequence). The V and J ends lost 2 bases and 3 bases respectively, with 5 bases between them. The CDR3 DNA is TGTGCCAGCAGTTACGCCGTCTACGAGCAGTACTTC. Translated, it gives CASSYAVYEQYF.

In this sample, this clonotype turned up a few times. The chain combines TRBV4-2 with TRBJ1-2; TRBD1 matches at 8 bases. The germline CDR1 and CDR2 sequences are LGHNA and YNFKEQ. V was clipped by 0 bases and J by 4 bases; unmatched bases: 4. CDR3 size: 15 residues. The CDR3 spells CASSQDRQGPYGYTF. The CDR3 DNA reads TGTGCCAGCAGCCAAGATAGACAGGGGCCCTATGGCTACACCTTC.

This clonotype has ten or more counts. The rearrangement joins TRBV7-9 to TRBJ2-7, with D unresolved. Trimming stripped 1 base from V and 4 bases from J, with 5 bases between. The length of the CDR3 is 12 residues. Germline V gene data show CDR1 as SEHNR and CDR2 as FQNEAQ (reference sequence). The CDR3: CASSLESYEQYF. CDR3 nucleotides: TGTGCCAGCAGCTTAGAGAGTTACGAGCAGTACTTC.

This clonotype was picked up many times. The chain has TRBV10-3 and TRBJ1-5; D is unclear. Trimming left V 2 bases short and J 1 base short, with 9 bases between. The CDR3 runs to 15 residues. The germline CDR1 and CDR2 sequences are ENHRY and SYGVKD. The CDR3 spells CAISEGVGSNQPQHF. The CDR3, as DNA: TGTGCCATCAGTGAGGGGGTAGGGAGCAATCAGCCCCAGCATTTT.

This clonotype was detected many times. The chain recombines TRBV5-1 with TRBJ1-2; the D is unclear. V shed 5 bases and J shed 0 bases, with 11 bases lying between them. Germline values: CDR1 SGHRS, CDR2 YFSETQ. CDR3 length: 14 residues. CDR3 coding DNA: TGCGCCAGCAGTCTGACAACCTCTAACTATGGCTACACCTTC. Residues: CASSLTTSNYGYTF.

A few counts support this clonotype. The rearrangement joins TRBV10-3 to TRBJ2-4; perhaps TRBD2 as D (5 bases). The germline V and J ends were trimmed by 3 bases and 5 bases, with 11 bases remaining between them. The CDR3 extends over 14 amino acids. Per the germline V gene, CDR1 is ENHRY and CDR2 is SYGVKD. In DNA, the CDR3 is TGTGCCATCAGTGACGGATTGGGAGAAAACATTCAGTACTTC. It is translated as CAISDGLGENIQYF.

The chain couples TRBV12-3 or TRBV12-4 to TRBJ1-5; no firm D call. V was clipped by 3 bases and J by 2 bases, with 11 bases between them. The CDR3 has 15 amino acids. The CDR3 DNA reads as TGTGCCAGCAGTTTGGGCTGGCGGGGCAATCAGCCCCAGCATTTT. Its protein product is CASSLGWRGNQPQHF.

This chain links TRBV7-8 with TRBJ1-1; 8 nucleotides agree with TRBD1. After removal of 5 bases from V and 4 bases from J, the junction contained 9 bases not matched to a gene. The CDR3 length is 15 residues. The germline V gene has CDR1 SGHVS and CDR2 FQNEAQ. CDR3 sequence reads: CASSRQGQVGTEAFF. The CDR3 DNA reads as TGTGCCAGCAGCCGACAGGGACAGGTAGGCACTGAAGCTTTCTTT.

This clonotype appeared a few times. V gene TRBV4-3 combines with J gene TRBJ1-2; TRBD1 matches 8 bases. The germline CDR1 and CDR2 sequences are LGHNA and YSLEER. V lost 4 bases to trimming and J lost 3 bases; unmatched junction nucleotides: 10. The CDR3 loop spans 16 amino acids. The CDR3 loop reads CASSPEVGQDYYGYTF. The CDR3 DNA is TGCGCCAGCAGCCCAGAAGTGGGACAGGATTACTATGGCTACACCTTC.

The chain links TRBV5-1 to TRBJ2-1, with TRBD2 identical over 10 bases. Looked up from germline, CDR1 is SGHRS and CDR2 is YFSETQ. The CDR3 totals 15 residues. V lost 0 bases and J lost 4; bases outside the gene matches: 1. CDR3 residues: CASSLETSGYNEQFF. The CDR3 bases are TGCGCCAGCAGCTTGGAGACTAGCGGGTACAATGAGCAGTTCTTC.

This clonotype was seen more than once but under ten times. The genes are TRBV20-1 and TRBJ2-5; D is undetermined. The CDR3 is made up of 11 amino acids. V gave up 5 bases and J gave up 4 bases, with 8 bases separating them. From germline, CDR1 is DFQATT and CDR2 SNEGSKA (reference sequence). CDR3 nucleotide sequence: TGCAGTGCTGCCCCGAGAGAGACCCAGTACTTC. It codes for CSAAPRETQYF.

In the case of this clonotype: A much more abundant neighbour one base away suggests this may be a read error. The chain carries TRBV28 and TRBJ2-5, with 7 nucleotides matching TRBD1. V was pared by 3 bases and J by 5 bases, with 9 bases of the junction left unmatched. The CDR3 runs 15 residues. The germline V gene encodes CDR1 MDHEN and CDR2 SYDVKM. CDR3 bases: TGTGCCAGCAGTTTCGGGACAGAGGTCAGGGAGACCCAGTACTTC. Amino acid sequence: CASSFGTEVRETQYF.

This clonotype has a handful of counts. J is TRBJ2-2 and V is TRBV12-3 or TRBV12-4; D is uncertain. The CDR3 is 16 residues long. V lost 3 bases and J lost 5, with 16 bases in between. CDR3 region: CASSFALGSPTGELFF. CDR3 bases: TGTGCCAGCAGTTTTGCCTTAGGTAGTCCGACCGGGGAGCTGTTTTTT.

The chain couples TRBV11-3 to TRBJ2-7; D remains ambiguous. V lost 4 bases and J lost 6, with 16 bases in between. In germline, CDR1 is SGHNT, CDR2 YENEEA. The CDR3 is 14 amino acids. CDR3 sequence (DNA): TGTGCCAGCAGCTCTCGGCCATATTCTCCCGAGCAGTACTTC. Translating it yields CASSSRPYSPEQYF.

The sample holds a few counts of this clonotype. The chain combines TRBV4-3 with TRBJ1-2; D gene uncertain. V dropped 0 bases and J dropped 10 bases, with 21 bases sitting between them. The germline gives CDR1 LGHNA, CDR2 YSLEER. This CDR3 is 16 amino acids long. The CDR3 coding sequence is TGCGCCAGCAGCCAAGATGCTGGTAGGCCTTGGGGTGACTACACCTTC. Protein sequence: CASSQDAGRPWGDYTF.

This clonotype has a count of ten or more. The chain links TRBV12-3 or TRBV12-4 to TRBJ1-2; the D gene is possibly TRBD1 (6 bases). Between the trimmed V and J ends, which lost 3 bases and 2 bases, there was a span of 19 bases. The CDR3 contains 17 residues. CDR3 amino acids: CASSFTSGTLTNYGYTF. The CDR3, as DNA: TGTGCCAGCAGTTTCACTTCCGGGACACTGACAAACTATGGCTACACCTTC.

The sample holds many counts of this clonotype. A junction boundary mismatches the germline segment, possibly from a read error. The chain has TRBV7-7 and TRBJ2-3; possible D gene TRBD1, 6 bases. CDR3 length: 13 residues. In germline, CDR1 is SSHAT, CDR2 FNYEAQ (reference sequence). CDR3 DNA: TGTGCTAGCAGCACCGGGACAATTGATACGCAGTATTTT. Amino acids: CASSTGTIDTQYF.

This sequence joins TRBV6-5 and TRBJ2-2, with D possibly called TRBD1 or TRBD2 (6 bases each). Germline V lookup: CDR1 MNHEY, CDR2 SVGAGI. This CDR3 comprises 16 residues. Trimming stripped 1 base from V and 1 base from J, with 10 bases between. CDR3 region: CASSYWGAQNTGELFF. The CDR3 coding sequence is TGTGCCAGCAGTTACTGGGGGGCGCAGAACACCGGGGAGCTGTTTTTT.

CDR3 residues: CSVGQGPDEKLFF. CDR3 DNA sequence: TGCAGCGTTGGTCAAGGTCCGGATGAAAAACTGTTTTTT. J is TRBJ1-4 and V is TRBV29-1; no definite D call. CDR3 length: 13 residues. The ends were cut back, 4 bases at V and 6 bases at J, with 12 bases in the middle. The germline V gene has CDR1 SQVTM and CDR2 ANQGSEA.

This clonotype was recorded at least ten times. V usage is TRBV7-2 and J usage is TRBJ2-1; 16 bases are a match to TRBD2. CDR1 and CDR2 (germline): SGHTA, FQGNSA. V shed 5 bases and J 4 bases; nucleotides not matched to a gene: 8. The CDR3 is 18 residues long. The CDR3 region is CASSPGTSGGARYNEQFF. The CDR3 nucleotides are TGTGCCAGCAGCCCGGGGACTAGCGGGGGGGCGCGGTACAATGAGCAGTTCTTC.

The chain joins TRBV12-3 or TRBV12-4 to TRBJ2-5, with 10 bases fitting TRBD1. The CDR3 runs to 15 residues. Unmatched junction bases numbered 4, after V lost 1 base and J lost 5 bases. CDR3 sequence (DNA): TGTGCCAGCAGTTTAGGACAGGGGGCGCGTGAGACCCAGTACTTC. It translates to CASSLGQGARETQYF.

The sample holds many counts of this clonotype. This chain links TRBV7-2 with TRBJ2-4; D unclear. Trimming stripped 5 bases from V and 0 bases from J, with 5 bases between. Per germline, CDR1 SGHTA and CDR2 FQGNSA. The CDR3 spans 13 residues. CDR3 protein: CASSPVAKNIQYF. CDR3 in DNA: TGTGCCAGCAGCCCAGTAGCCAAAAACATTCAGTACTTC. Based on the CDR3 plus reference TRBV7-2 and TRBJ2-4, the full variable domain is GAGVSQSPSNKVTEKGKDVELRCDPISGHTALYWYRQSLGQGLEFLIYFQGNSAPDKSGLPSDRFSAERTGGSVSTLTIQRTQQEDSAVYLCASSPVAKNIQYFGAGTRLSVL.

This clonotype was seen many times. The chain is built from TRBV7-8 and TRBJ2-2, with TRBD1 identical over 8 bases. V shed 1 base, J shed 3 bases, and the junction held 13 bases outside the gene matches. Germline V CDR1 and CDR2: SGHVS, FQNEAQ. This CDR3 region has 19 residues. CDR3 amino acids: CASSLVPWDRTGDTGELFF. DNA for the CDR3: TGTGCCAGCAGCTTAGTACCCTGGGACAGGACCGGGGACACCGGGGAGCTGTTTTTT. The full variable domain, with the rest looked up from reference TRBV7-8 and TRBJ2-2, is GAGVSQSPRYKVAKRGQDVALRCDPISGHVSLFWYQQALGQGPEFLTYFQNEAQLDKSGLPSDRFFAERPEGSVSTLKIQRTQQEDSAVYLCASSLVPWDRTGDTGELFFGEGSRLTVL.

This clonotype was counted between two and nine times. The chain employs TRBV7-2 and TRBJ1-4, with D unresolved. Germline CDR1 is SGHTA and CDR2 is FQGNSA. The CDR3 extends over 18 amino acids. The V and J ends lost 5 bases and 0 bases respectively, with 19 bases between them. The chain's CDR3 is CASSPQSSGGSTNEKLFF. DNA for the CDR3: TGTGCCAGCAGCCCCCAGTCCTCCGGCGGTTCAACTAATGAAAAACTGTTTTTT. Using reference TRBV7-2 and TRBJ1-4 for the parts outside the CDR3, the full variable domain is GAGVSQSPSNKVTEKGKDVELRCDPISGHTALYWYRQSLGQGLEFLIYFQGNSAPDKSGLPSDRFSAERTGGSVSTLTIQRTQQEDSAVYLCASSPQSSGGSTNEKLFFGSGTQLSVL.

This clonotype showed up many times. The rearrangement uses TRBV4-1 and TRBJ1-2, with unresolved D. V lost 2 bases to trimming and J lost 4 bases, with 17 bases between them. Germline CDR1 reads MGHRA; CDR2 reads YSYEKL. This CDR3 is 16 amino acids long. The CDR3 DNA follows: TGCGCCAGCAGCCAACCTCGGTCGGGGATAGGCTATGGCTACACCTTC. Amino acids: CASSQPRSGIGYGYTF.

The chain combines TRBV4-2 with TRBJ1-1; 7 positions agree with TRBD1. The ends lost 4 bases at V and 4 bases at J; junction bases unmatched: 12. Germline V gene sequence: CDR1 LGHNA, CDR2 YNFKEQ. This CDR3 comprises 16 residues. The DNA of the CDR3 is TGTGCCAGCAGCCTCCGGTACAGGGGCGACTCCACTGAAGCTTTCTTT. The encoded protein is CASSLRYRGDSTEAFF.

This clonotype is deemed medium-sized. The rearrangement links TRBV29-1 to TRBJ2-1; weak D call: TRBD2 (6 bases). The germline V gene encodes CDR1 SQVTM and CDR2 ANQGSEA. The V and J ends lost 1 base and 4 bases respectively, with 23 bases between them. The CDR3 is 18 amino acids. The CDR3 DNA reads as TGCAGCGTTGAAGGCATGACGGAGGGTTTAGGGATTTACAATGAGCAGTTCTTC. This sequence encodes CSVEGMTEGLGIYNEQFF.

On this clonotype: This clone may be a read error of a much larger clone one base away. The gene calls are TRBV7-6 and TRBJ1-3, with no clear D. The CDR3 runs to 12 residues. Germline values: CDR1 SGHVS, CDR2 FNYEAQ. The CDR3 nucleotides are TGTGTCAGCAGCTTTGATAGAAACACCATATATTTT. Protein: CVSSFDRNTIYF. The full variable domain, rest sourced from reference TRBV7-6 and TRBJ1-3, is GAGVSQSPRYKVTKRGQDVALRCDPISGHVSLYWYRQALGQGPEFLTYFNYEAQQDKSGLPNDRFSAERPEGSISTLTIQRTEQRDSAMYRCVSSFDRNTIYFGEGSWLTVV.

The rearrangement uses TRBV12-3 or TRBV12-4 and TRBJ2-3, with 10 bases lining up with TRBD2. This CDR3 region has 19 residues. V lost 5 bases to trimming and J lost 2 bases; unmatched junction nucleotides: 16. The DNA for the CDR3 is TGTGCCAGCAGTCCCTCGTATCCAGCGGGGGGGCACCACACAGATACGCAGTATTTT. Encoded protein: CASSPSYPAGGHHTDTQYF.

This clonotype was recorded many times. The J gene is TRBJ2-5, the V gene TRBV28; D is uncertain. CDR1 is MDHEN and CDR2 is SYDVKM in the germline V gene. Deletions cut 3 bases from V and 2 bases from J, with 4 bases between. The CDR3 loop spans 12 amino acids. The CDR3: CASSLSQETQYF. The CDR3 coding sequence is TGTGCCAGCAGTTTGAGTCAAGAGACCCAGTACTTC.

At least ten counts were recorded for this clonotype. The CDR3 sequence is CASSYSTGNYGYTF. Written as DNA, the CDR3 is TGTGCCAGCAGTTACTCGACCGGGAACTATGGCTACACCTTC. The chain joins TRBV6-6 to TRBJ1-2; D is uncertain. Trimming took 0 bases from V and 2 from J, leaving 7 bases between them. The CDR3 spans 14 residues. CDR1 is MNHNY and CDR2 is SVGAGI in the germline V gene (reference sequence).

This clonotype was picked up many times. The CDR3 DNA reads as TGCGCCAGCAGCCAAGCAGTAAGAGGAGAGACCCAGTACTTC. Amino acids: CASSQAVRGETQYF. The chain links TRBV4-1 to TRBJ2-5, with D uncertain. CDR1 MGHRA and CDR2 YSYEKL come from the germline V gene. CDR3 length: 14 residues. The V end lost 1 base, the J end lost 4 bases, and 10 bases lay between the germline ends.